A single T cell receptor (beta chain) is shown here with its context. These data originate in a study of cytomegalovirus exposure and HLA in healthy donors. The PCR used 60 Vbeta and 13 Jbeta primers. Profiled with immunoSEQ multiplex PCR; TCRdb holds only in-frame clones, not every one. Among 100,000 or so clones, about 81% were seen once, and the ten largest hold roughly 1.5%. Germline CDR1 reads SEHNR; CDR2 reads FQNEAQ (reference sequence). Trimming cost V 3 bases and J 6 bases, with 12 bases left between them. CDR3 length: 14 residues. This chain joins TRBV7-9 and TRBJ2-1, with TRBD1 as a possible D gene (5 bases). The specimen sequenced was PBMCs. This sequence originates from a man aged 40-55 years in good health and CMV-seronegative. CDR3 sequence reads: CASSLGQPLNEQFF. The CDR3 nucleotides read TGTGCCAGCAGCTTGGGGCAGCCCCTCAATGAGCAGTTCTTC.